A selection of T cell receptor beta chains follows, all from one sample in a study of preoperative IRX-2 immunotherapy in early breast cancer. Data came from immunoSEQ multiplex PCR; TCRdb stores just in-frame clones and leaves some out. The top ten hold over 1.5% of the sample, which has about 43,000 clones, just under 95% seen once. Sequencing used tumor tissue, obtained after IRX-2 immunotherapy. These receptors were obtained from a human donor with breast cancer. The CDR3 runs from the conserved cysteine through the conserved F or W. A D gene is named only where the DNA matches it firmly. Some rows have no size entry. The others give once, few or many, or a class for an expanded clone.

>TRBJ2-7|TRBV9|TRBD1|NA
TGTGCCAGCAGCGTAGGAGGACAGGGGACGTACGAGCAGTACTTC
CASSVGGQGTYEQYF
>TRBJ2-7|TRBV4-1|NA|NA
TGCGCCAGCAGCCAAGATCACCAAAGGACCTACGAGCAGTACTTC
CASSQDHQRTYEQYF
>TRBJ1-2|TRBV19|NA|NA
TGTGCCAGTAGTATCGGTTTCTCCGATAACTATGGCTACACCTTC
CASSIGFSDNYGYTF
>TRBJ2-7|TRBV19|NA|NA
TGTGCCAGTAGACCAAGTCTCATGGGTAACGAGCAGTACTTC
CASRPSLMGNEQYF
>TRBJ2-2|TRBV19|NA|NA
TGTGCCAGTAGTACCTCGGGGGGCCACACCGGGGAGCTGTTTTTT
CASSTSGGHTGELFF
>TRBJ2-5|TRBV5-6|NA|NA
TGTGCCAGCAGCTTAGGAGGGGTGGTCCAAGAGACCCAGTACTTC
CASSLGGVVQETQYF
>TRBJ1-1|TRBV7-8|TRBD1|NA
TGTGCCAGCAGCTCCAGGGGGCCGGGGAACACTGAAGCTTTCTTT
CASSSRGPGNTEAFF
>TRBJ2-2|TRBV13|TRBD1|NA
TGTGCCAGCAGCGCCTGGGGGACAGGCACCGGGGAGCTGTTTTTT
CASSAWGTGTGELFF
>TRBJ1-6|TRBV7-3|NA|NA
TGTGCCAGCAGCGGCGACGGTAATTCACCCCTCCACTTT
CASSGDGNSPLHF
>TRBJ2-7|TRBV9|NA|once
TGTGCCAGCAGCGTAGAAGGGTTGCAGGACGAGCAGTACTTC
CASSVEGLQDEQYF
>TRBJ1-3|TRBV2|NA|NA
TGTGCCAGCAGGGGGTCGGCCGGAAACACCATATATTTT
CASRGSAGNTIYF
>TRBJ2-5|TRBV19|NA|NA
TGTGCCAGTAGTATTGGGGCAGGCGGGCAGGAGACCCAGTACTTC
CASSIGAGGQETQYF
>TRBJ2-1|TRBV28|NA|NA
TGTGCCAGCAGTTTGCGGGACCGAGACAATGAGCAGTTCTTC
CASSLRDRDNEQFF
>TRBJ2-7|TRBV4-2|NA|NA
TGTGCCAGCAGCCAAGAGATAGGAGGGAGGTCCTACGAGCAGTACTTC
CASSQEIGGRSYEQYF
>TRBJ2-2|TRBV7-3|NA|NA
TGTGCCAGCAGCTTAAGTGACGGGGAGCTGTTTTTT
CASSLSDGELFF
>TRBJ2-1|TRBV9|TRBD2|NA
TGTGCCAGCAGCCCTAGACTAGCGGAGTACAATGAGCAGTTCTTC
CASSPRLAEYNEQFF
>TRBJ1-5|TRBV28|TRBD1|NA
TGTGCCAGCACTGGACAGGGGGGGTACAATCAGCCCCAGCATTTT
CASTGQGGYNQPQHF
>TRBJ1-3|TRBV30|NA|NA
TGTGCCTGGAGCGGGTCCTTTGGAAACACCATATATTTT
CAWSGSFGNTIYF
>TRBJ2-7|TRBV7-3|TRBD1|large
TGTGCCAGCAGCTTAGGTTTCGGACAGGGGGAGCAGTACTTC
CASSLGFGQGEQYF
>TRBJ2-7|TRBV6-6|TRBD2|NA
TGTGCCAGCAGACGAACGACTAGCGGGGGCTACGAGCAGTACTTC
CASRRTTSGGYEQYF
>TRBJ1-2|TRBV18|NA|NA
TGTGCCAGCTCACCACCGGTGCATAACCTAAACTATGGCTACACCTTC
CASSPPVHNLNYGYTF
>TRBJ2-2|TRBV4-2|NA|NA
TGTGCCAGCAGCCTCCGGGGAGGGGGCTCCGGGGAGCTGTTTTTT
CASSLRGGGSGELFF
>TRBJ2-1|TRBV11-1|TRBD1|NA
TGTGCCAGCAGCTTAGAGAACAGGGGAAACAATGAGCAGTTCTTC
CASSLENRGNNEQFF